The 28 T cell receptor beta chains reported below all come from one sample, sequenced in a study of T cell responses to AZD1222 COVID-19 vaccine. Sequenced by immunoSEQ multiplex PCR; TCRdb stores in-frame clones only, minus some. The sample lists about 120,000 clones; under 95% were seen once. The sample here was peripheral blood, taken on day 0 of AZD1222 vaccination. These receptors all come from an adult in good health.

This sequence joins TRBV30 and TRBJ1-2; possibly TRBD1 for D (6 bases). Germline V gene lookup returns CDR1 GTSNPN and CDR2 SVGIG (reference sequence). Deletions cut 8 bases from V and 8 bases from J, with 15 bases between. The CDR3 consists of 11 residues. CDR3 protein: CARTEGGGYTF. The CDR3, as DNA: TGTGCCCGGACAGAGGGGGGAGGCTACACCTTC.

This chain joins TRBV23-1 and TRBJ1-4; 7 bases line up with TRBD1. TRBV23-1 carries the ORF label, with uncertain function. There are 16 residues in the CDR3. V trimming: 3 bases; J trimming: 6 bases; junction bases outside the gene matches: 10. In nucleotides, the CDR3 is TGCGCCAGCAGTCAGGATTGGACAGGTCGGTATGAAAAACTGTTTTTT. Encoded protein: CASSQDWTGRYEKLFF.

CDR3 DNA sequence: TGTGCTAGTGGTCTCCCCTCGACAGGATCCCAAAACATTCAGTACTTC. Translated: CASGLPSTGSQNIQYF. The rearrangement links TRBV12-5 to TRBJ2-4, with a possible D match to TRBD1 (6 bases). The CDR3 runs to 16 residues. Germline CDR1 reads LGHNT; CDR2 reads FRNRAP. The ends were cut back, 5 bases at V and 5 bases at J, with 19 bases in the middle.

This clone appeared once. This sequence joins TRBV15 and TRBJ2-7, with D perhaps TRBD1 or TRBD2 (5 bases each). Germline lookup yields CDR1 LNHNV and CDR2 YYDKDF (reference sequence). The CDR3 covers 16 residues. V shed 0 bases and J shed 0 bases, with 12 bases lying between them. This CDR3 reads CATSRDGDAISYEQYF. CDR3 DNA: TGTGCCACCAGCAGAGATGGGGACGCGATCTCCTACGAGCAGTACTTC.

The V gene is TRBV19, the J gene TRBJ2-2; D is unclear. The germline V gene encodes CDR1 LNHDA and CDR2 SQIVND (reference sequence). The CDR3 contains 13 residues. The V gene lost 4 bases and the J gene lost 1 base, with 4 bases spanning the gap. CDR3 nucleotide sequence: TGTGCCAGTAGTACCAAGAACACCGGGGAGCTGTTTTTT. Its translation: CASSTKNTGELFF.

The CDR3 DNA reads TGTGCCAGCAGCTCCCCGGTTGGAACCTCCTACGAGCAGTACTTC. Translating it yields CASSSPVGTSYEQYF. This chain connects TRBV6-5 to TRBJ2-7; no firm D call. The V end lost 6 bases, the J end lost 0 bases, and 15 bases lay between the germline ends. CDR1 is MNHEY, CDR2 SVGAGI, per germline. This CDR3 spans 15 amino acids.

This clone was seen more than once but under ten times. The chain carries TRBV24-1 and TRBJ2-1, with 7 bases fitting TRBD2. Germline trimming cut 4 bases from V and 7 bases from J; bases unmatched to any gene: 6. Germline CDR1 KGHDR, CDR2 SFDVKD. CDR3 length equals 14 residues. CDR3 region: CATSDPRGNNEQFF. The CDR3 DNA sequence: TGTGCCACCAGTGACCCGCGGGGGAATAATGAGCAGTTCTTC.

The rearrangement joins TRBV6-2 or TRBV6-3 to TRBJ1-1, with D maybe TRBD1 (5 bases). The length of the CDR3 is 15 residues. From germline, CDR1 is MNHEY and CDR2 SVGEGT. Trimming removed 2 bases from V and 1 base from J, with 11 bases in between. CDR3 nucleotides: TGTGCCAGCAGTTACAGGGGCCCGGCGAACACTGAAGCTTTCTTT. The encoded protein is CASSYRGPANTEAFF.

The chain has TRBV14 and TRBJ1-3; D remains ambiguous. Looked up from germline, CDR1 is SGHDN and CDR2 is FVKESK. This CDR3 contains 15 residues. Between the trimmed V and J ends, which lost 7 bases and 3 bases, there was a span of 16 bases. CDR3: CASTPGRAFGNTIYF. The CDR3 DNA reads TGTGCCAGCACCCCCGGGAGGGCCTTTGGAAACACCATATATTTT.

The CDR3, as DNA: TGTGCCAGCCGCCCAGACGCGGGGCACAATCAGCCCCAGCATTTT. It codes for CASRPDAGHNQPQHF. V gene TRBV5-5 combines with J gene TRBJ1-5, with D possibly TRBD1 on 5 matching bases. Trimming left V 7 bases short and J 3 bases short, with 17 bases between. Looked up from germline, CDR1 is SGHKS and CDR2 is YYEKEE (reference sequence). The CDR3 is 15 amino acids.

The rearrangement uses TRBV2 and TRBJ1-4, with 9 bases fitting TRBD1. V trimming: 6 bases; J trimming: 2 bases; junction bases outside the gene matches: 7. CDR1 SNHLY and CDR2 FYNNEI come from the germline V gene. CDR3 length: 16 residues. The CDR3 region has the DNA TGTGCCAGCAGGTTACAGGGGGCCGGGACTAATGAAAAACTGTTTTTT. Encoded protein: CASRLQGAGTNEKLFF.

The CDR3 protein is CAWSGVGAAESPLHF. In DNA, the CDR3 is TGTGCCTGGAGTGGGGTAGGCGCCGCCGAGTCACCCCTCCACTTT. The chain links TRBV30 to TRBJ1-6; D ambiguous. The CDR3 totals 15 residues. The V gene's germline CDR1 is GTSNPN and CDR2 SVGIG (reference sequence). V gave up 1 base and J gave up 10 bases, with 17 bases separating them.

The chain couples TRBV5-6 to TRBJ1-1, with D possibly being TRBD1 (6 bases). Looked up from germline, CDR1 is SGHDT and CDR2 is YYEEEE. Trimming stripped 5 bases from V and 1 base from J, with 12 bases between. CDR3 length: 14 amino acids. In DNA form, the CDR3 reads TGTGCCAGCAGGACAGGTCTGGAGAACACTGAAGCTTTCTTT. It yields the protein CASRTGLENTEAFF.

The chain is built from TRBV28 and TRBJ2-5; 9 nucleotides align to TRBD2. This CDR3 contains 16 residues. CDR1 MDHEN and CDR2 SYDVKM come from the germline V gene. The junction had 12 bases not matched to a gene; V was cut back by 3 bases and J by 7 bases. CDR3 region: CASSLYAGGDLGTQYF. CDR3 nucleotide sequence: TGTGCCAGCAGTTTGTACGCGGGGGGGGATCTAGGGACCCAGTACTTC.

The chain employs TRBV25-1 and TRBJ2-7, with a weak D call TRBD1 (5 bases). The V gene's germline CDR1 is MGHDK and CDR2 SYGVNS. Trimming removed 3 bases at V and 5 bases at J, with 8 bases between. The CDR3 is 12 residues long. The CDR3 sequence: CASSEQGNEQYF. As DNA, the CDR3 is TGTGCCAGCAGTGAGCAGGGTAACGAGCAGTACTTC.

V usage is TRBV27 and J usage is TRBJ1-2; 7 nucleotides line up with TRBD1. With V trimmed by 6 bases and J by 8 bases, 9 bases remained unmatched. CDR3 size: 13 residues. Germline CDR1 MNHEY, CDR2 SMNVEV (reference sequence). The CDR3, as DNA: TGTGCCAGCAGGGCCACAGGGGCTCTAGGCTACACCTTC. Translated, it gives CASRATGALGYTF.

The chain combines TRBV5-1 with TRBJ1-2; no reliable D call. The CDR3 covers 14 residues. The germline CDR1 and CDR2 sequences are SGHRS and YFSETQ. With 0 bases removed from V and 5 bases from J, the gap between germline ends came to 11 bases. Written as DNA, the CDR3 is TGCGCCAGCAGCTTGGATGGTGATAGATATGGCTACACCTTC. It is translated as CASSLDGDRYGYTF.

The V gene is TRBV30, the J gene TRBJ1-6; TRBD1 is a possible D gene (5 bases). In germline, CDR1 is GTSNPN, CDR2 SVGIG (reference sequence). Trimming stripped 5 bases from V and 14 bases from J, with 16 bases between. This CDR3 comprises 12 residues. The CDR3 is CAWELRDSALHF. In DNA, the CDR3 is TGTGCCTGGGAACTCCGGGACTCGGCCCTCCACTTT.

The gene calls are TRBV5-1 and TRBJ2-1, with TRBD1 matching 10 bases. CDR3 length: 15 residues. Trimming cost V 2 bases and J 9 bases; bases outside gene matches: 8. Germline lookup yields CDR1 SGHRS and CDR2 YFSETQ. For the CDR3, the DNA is TGCGCCAGCAGCTTCCGGACAGGGGGTAAAGGTGAGCAGTTCTTC. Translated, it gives CASSFRTGGKGEQFF.

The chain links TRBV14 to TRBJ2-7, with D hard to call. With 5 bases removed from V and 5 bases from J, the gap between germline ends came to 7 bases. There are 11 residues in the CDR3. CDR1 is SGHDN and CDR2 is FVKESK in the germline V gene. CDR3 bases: TGTGCCAGCAGCTCTTCGCACGAGCAGTACTTC. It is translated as CASSSSHEQYF.

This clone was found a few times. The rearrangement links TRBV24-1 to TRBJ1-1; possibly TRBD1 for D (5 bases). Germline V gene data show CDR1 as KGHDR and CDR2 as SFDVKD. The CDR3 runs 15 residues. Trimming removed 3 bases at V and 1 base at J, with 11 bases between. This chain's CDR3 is CATSDPGRGNTEAFF. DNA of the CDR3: TGTGCCACCAGTGATCCCGGAAGGGGGAACACTGAAGCTTTCTTT.

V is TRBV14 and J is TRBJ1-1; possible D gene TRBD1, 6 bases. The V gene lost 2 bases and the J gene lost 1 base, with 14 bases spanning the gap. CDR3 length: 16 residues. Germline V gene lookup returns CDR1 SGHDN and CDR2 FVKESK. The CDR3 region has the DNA TGTGCCAGCAGCCAACTGGGCGTAGGGGGGAACACTGAAGCTTTCTTT. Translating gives CASSQLGVGGNTEAFF.

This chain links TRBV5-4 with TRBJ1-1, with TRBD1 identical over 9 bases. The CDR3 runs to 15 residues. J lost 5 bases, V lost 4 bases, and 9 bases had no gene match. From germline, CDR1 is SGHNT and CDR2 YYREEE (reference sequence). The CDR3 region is CASSTPQGARTEAFF. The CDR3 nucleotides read TGTGCCAGCAGCACCCCACAGGGGGCCCGGACTGAAGCTTTCTTT.

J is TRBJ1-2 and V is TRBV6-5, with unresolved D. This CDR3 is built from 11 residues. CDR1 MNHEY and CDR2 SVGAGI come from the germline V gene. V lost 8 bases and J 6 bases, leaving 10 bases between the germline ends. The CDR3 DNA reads TGTGCCAGCCAAAAGACGGATGGCTACACCTTC. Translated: CASQKTDGYTF.

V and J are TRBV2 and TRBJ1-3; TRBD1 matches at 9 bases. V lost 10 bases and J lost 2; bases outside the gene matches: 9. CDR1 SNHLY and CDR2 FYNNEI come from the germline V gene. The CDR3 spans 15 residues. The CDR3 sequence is CATSRDRVTGNTIYF. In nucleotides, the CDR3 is TGTGCCACCTCCCGGGACAGGGTTACTGGAAACACCATATATTTT.

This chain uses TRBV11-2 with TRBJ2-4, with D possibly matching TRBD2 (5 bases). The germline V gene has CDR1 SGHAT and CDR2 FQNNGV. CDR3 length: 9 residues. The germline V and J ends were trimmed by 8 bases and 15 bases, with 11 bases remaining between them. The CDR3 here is CASAPRVYF. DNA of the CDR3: TGTGCCAGCGCTCCGAGGGTGTACTTC.

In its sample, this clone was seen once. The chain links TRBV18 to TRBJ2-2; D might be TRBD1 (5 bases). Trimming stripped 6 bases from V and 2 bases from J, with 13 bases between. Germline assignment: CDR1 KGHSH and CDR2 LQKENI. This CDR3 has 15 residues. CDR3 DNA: TGTGCCAGCTCGACAGCCAGTACCAACACCGGGGAGCTGTTTTTT. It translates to CASSTASTNTGELFF.

This CDR3 reads CASSSLAASSTDTQYF. In nucleotides, the CDR3 is TGTGCCAGCAGCTCACTAGCGGCCTCTAGCACAGATACGCAGTATTTT. The chain links TRBV7-3 to TRBJ2-3, with 8 positions matching TRBD2. Germline CDR1 reads SGHTA; CDR2 reads FQGTGA. V lost 4 bases to trimming and J lost 0 bases; unmatched junction nucleotides: 6. The CDR3 covers 16 residues. Full variable domain (outside the CDR3, taken from reference TRBV7-3 and TRBJ2-3): GAGVSQTPSNKVTEKGKYVELRCDPISGHTALYWYRQSLGQGPEFLIYFQGTGAADDSGLPNDRFFAVRPEGSVSTLKIQRTERGDSAVYLCASSSLAASSTDTQYFGPGTRLTVL.